One sample yielded the 29 T cell receptor beta chains listed below, sequenced in a study of shared clonotypes between healthy human individuals. Only in-frame clones appear in the TCRdb table, and some are missing; sequencing was by immunoSEQ multiplex PCR. The sample lists roughly 2.6 million clones, approximately 94% occurring once. The sample taken for sequencing was naive CD4+ T cells sorted from blood. The subset is: CD45RA+ positively selected. These receptors all stem from a man in his late teens or twenties in good health.

The rearrangement uses TRBV5-6 and TRBJ1-2; TRBD1 matches 11 bases. The CDR3 is made up of 14 amino acids. J was trimmed by 8 bases and V by 2 bases; bases with no gene match: 5. In germline, CDR1 is SGHDT, CDR2 YYEEEE. The CDR3 spells CASSLGTGGTGYTF. The DNA of the CDR3 is TGTGCCAGCAGCTTAGGGACAGGGGGGACCGGCTACACCTTC.

The chain couples TRBV9 to TRBJ2-1; D ambiguous. The CDR3 runs 15 residues. Germline assignment: CDR1 SGDLS and CDR2 YYNGEE. The V end was cut by 4 bases, the J end by 5 bases, with 16 bases between. CDR3 residues: CASSPWPTEHNEQFF. CDR3 nucleotide sequence: TGTGCCAGCAGCCCTTGGCCCACTGAGCACAATGAGCAGTTCTTC.

The chain has TRBV2 and TRBJ2-2, with a tentative D call TRBD1 (5 bases). The CDR3 contains 14 residues. CDR1 SNHLY and CDR2 FYNNEI come from the germline V gene. V was shortened by 8 bases and J by 2 bases, with 12 bases between the two germline ends. Written as DNA, the CDR3 is TGTGCCAGCTCTTCACAGGCCAACACCGGGGAGCTGTTTTTT. It encodes CASSSQANTGELFF.

The rearrangement uses TRBV5-1 and TRBJ2-2; no firm D call. The V end lost 5 bases, the J end lost 3 bases, and 8 bases lay between the germline ends. The CDR3 length is 13 residues. Germline V lookup: CDR1 SGHRS, CDR2 YFSETQ. CDR3 protein: CASRGSDTGELFF. The DNA for the CDR3 is TGCGCCAGCAGGGGTTCGGACACCGGGGAGCTGTTTTTT. Based on the CDR3 plus reference TRBV5-1 and TRBJ2-2, the full variable domain is KAGVTQTPRYLIKTRGQQVTLSCSPISGHRSVSWYQQTPGQGLQFLFEYFSETQRNKGNFPGRFSGRQFSNSRSEMNVSTLELGDSALYLCASRGSDTGELFFGEGSRLTVL.

The chain uses TRBV6-6 and TRBJ2-7; TRBD2 agrees at 7 bases. The CDR3 totals 14 residues. The V gene's germline CDR1 is MNHNY and CDR2 SVGAGI (reference sequence). Trimming removed 3 bases from V and 4 bases from J; junction bases left unmatched: 6. In nucleotides, the CDR3 is TGTGCCAGCAGTTATTTGCGGGAGTCGTACGAGCAGTACTTC. It codes for CASSYLRESYEQYF.

The chain carries TRBV10-3 and TRBJ1-2; 10 nucleotides match TRBD1. Looked up from germline, CDR1 is ENHRY and CDR2 is SYGVKD. The CDR3 extends over 14 amino acids. V shed 6 bases, J shed 7 bases, and the junction held 8 bases outside the gene matches. As DNA, the CDR3 is TGTGCCATCAGCCCGGGACAGGGGCTCTCTGGCTACACCTTC. Translation: CAISPGQGLSGYTF.

This chain uses TRBV5-1 with TRBJ2-7; a possible D gene is TRBD2 (7 bases). Per germline, CDR1 SGHRS and CDR2 YFSETQ. CDR3 length equals 14 residues. Trimming shortened V by 1 base and J by 7 bases, and 15 bases separated the two germline ends. The CDR3 sequence is CASSLSGGGGEQYF. The DNA for the CDR3 is TGCGCCAGCAGCTTGAGCGGAGGGGGGGGAGAGCAGTACTTC.

The J gene is TRBJ2-1, the V gene TRBV5-8, with no clear D. CDR1 is SGHTS, CDR2 YDEGEE, per germline. The CDR3 consists of 14 residues. V lost 5 bases, J lost 2 bases, and 11 bases lay in between. The CDR3 DNA sequence: TGTGCCAGCAGGGTGCTGCAACCCTACAATGAGCAGTTCTTC. Its translation is CASRVLQPYNEQFF.

This clone was seen a handful of times. The same CDR3 is also encoded by other DNA sequences in this sample. The chain employs TRBV28 and TRBJ1-1; D remains unclear. CDR3 size: 13 residues. Trimming removed 0 bases from V and 5 bases from J, with 7 bases in between. Germline CDR1 MDHEN, CDR2 SYDVKM. The DNA for the CDR3 is TGTGCCAGCAGTTTATGGGTAGGGACTGAAGCTTTCTTT. As protein: CASSLWVGTEAFF. The complete variable domain, with remaining parts taken from reference TRBV28 and TRBJ1-1, reads DVKVTQSSRYLVKRTGEKVFLECVQDMDHENMFWYRQDPGLGLRLIYFSYDVKMKEKGDIPEGYSVSREKKERFSLILESASTNQTSMYLCASSLWVGTEAFFGQGTRLTVV.

With respect to this clone: Germline is not matched at one junction end, which may reflect a read error. V gene TRBV7-2 combines with J gene TRBJ2-7; 10 bases align to TRBD2. The germline V gene has CDR1 SGHTA and CDR2 FQGNSA. This CDR3 comprises 14 residues. CDR3 sequence (DNA): TGTGCCAGCAGCCTAGCGGGAGTCTTCAACGAGCAGTACTTC. Translation gives CASSLAGVFNEQYF. Full variable domain (remainder filled in from reference TRBV7-2 and TRBJ2-7): GAGVSQSPSNKVTEKGKDVELRCDPISGHTALYWYRQSLGQGLEFLIYFQGNSAPDKSGLPSDRFSAERTGGSVSTLTIQRTQQEDSAVYLCASSLAGVFNEQYFGPGTRLTVT.

This chain links TRBV4-3 with TRBJ2-7, with 7 bases matching TRBD2. Germline V gene sequence: CDR1 LGHNA, CDR2 YSLEER. J was trimmed by 4 bases and V by 8 bases; bases with no gene match: 11. The CDR3 is 14 amino acids. The CDR3 protein is CASAPAPSGYEQYF. The CDR3 nucleotides are TGCGCCAGCGCCCCCGCTCCTAGCGGATACGAGCAGTACTTC.

V is TRBV5-1 and J is TRBJ1-2, with D perhaps matching TRBD1 (5 bases). The CDR3 extends over 13 amino acids. The V gene lost 4 bases and the J gene lost 6 bases, with 13 bases spanning the gap. CDR1 and CDR2 from the germline V gene are SGHRS and YFSETQ. CDR3 amino acids: CASSPSDTHGYTF. In DNA, the CDR3 is TGCGCCAGCAGCCCTTCGGACACCCATGGCTACACCTTC.

The chain is built from TRBV25-1 and TRBJ1-6; D gene unclear. This CDR3 spans 15 amino acids. Germline CDR1 MGHDK, CDR2 SYGVNS. Trimming removed 3 bases from V and 2 bases from J, with 8 bases in between. CDR3 sequence: CASSEMAAYNSPLHF. In nucleotides, the CDR3 is TGTGCCAGCAGTGAGATGGCAGCCTATAATTCACCCCTCCACTTT.

This clone appeared once. The junction and the germline gene differ at one end; a read error may be behind it. This chain connects TRBV6-1 to TRBJ2-4, with TRBD2 matching 11 bases. CDR1 and CDR2 (germline): MNHNS, SASEGT. The CDR3 spans 14 residues. CDR3 DNA: TGTGCCAGCAGTGTCGTCGGTAGCGGGGGGGCCGCGGACTTC. It yields the protein CASSVVGSGGAADF.

The V and J genes are TRBV10-2 and TRBJ2-5, with 11 bases identical to TRBD1. This CDR3 comprises 13 residues. The trim removed 5 bases at V and 5 bases at J, leaving 1 base unmatched. Germline-derived CDR1 and CDR2 are WSHSY and SAAADI. The chain's CDR3 is CASSWDRGETQYF. CDR3 DNA: TGCGCCAGCAGTTGGGACAGGGGGGAGACCCAGTACTTC.

The CDR3 protein is CASSREVRVEKLFF. CDR3 DNA sequence: TGTGCCAGCAGTAGGGAGGTCCGCGTAGAAAAACTGTTTTTT. This chain uses TRBV28 with TRBJ1-4, with unresolved D. This CDR3 has 14 amino acids. Trimming left V 5 bases short and J 8 bases short, with 15 bases between. The germline V gene encodes CDR1 MDHEN and CDR2 SYDVKM. Variable domain in full (rest from reference TRBV28 and TRBJ1-4): DVKVTQSSRYLVKRTGEKVFLECVQDMDHENMFWYRQDPGLGLRLIYFSYDVKMKEKGDIPEGYSVSREKKERFSLILESASTNQTSMYLCASSREVRVEKLFFGSGTQLSVL.

Comments on this clone: At the DNA level, this CDR3 is encoded by other sequences in the same sample as well. The chain combines TRBV4-3 with TRBJ2-1; D might be TRBD2 (6 bases). Trimming shortened V by 2 bases and J by 3 bases, and 8 bases separated the two germline ends. The CDR3 length is 14 residues. Germline loops: CDR1 LGHNA, CDR2 YSLEER. The CDR3 region has the DNA TGCGCCAGCAGCCAAACTAGCAGCTACAATGAGCAGTTCTTC. Amino acid sequence: CASSQTSSYNEQFF.

The V and J genes are TRBV7-9 and TRBJ2-7; 7 bases agree with TRBD1. CDR3 length equals 15 residues. CDR1 and CDR2 (germline): SEHNR, FQNEAQ (reference sequence). V gave up 6 bases and J gave up 5 bases; unmatched junction bases: 13. In nucleotides, the CDR3 is TGTGCCAGCAGATCCGGGACAGAGAAAGGTCACGAGCAGTACTTC. Protein product: CASRSGTEKGHEQYF.

The rearrangement uses TRBV18 and TRBJ1-2; 8 bases line up with TRBD1. V shed 4 bases, J shed 8 bases, and the junction held 9 bases outside the gene matches. The CDR3 is made up of 14 amino acids. CDR1 is KGHSH and CDR2 is LQKENI in the germline V gene. The CDR3 reads CASSRNQGAQGYTF. The CDR3 DNA is TGTGCCAGCTCACGTAACCAGGGGGCGCAAGGCTACACCTTC.

There are a few counts of this clone. The same CDR3 is also encoded by other DNA sequences in this sample. V and J are TRBV5-1 and TRBJ2-7, with D possibly being TRBD1 (6 bases). From germline, CDR1 is SGHRS and CDR2 YFSETQ. This CDR3 has 14 amino acids. Between the trimmed V and J ends, which lost 1 base and 0 bases, there was a span of 8 bases. The CDR3 sequence: CASSLTGSSYEQYF. The CDR3 DNA sequence: TGCGCCAGCAGCTTGACAGGGTCCTCCTACGAGCAGTACTTC.

The rearrangement uses TRBV5-4 and TRBJ1-4; 10 nucleotides align to TRBD1. This CDR3 is 15 amino acids long. Germline V gives CDR1 SGHNT, CDR2 YYREEE (reference sequence). J lost 8 bases, V lost 0 bases, and 4 bases had no gene match. The CDR3 sequence is CASSLDGTGEEKLFF. CDR3 nucleotide sequence: TGTGCCAGCAGCTTGGACGGGACAGGGGAAGAAAAACTGTTTTTT.

The genes are TRBV7-2 and TRBJ2-3; TRBD2 matches at 12 bases. The CDR3 sequence is 17 residues long. Trimming at V came to 4 bases and at J to 5 bases, leaving 10 bases not matched to a gene. Germline values: CDR1 SGHTA, CDR2 FQGNSA. The chain's CDR3 is CASSYTLLAGGGDTQYF. DNA of the CDR3: TGTGCCAGCAGCTATACACTACTAGCGGGAGGAGGAGATACGCAGTATTTT.

This chain connects TRBV4-1 to TRBJ1-5; D is unclear. The CDR3 has 16 residues. The germline gives CDR1 MGHRA, CDR2 YSYEKL. With 3 bases removed from V and 4 bases from J, the gap between germline ends came to 16 bases. The CDR3 loop is CASSHALTGYNQPQHF. CDR3 sequence (DNA): TGCGCCAGCAGCCATGCTCTGACGGGGTATAATCAGCCCCAGCATTTT.

The chain combines TRBV5-4 with TRBJ2-7, with 11 positions matching TRBD2. The germline gives CDR1 SGHNT, CDR2 YYREEE (reference sequence). This CDR3 spans 16 amino acids. Trimming cost V 4 bases and J 3 bases; bases outside gene matches: 9. The CDR3 region has the DNA TGTGCCAGCAGCCCACAAGGACTAGCGGGCCTCTACGAGCAGTACTTC. The encoded protein is CASSPQGLAGLYEQYF.

The genes are TRBV11-2 and TRBJ2-1; no clear D gene. Per the germline V gene, CDR1 is SGHAT and CDR2 is FQNNGV. Trimming pared 2 bases from V and 7 bases from J, leaving 0 bases between. The length of the CDR3 is 10 residues. The CDR3 bases are TGTGCCAGCAGCTTAAATGAGCAGTTCTTC. Translated: CASSLNEQFF.

The chain employs TRBV27 and TRBJ1-5; a possible D gene is TRBD1 (5 bases). V was clipped by 4 bases and J by 3 bases, with 7 bases between them. The CDR3 extends over 13 amino acids. Per the germline V gene, CDR1 is MNHEY and CDR2 is SMNVEV (reference sequence). CDR3 amino acids: CASSSGPNQPQHF. In nucleotides, the CDR3 is TGTGCCAGCAGTTCAGGGCCCAATCAGCCCCAGCATTTT.

V is TRBV5-1 and J is TRBJ2-2; 8 bases line up with TRBD1. This CDR3 has 15 residues. Germline CDR1 and CDR2: SGHRS and YFSETQ. V gave up 5 bases and J gave up 6 bases; unmatched junction bases: 9. The CDR3 nucleotides read TGCGCCAGCAGACCTCAGGGGGCTGGGCCCGGGGAGCTGTTTTTT. Protein: CASRPQGAGPGELFF.

J is TRBJ2-2 and V is TRBV10-3, with TRBD1 matching over 8 bases. Germline V gene data show CDR1 as ENHRY and CDR2 as SYGVKD. The CDR3 consists of 14 residues. V was pared by 6 bases and J by 6 bases, with 6 bases of the junction left unmatched. CDR3 nucleotide sequence: TGTGCCATCAGGGACAGGGCCCGCCCCGGGGAGCTGTTTTTT. Its protein product is CAIRDRARPGELFF.

This chain joins TRBV9 and TRBJ2-3; 13 bases map to TRBD2. The J segment lost 4 bases and the V segment lost 2 bases, leaving 4 bases of the junction unmatched. The germline CDR1 and CDR2 sequences are SGDLS and YYNGEE. The CDR3 has 16 amino acids. The CDR3: CASSVGTSGAPDTQYF. The CDR3 nucleotides read TGTGCCAGCAGCGTTGGGACTAGCGGGGCTCCAGATACGCAGTATTTT.